The 31 T cell receptor beta chains in this list originate from one sample, sequenced in a study of CD4 T cell repertoires in COVID-19 (dated by TCRdb to the early 2020s). Preparation of the library involved the immunoSEQ multiplex PCR assay. The clones in this table, taken by TCRdb from immuneACCESS, are in-frame only. Not every clone is retained; where verified, under half of the shortfall comes from an unresolved V gene, and the cause of the rest is unknown. This sample is represented by 60,000 to 90,000 clones; 80% to 90% of them were singletons. The top ten clonotypes cover over 0.45% of the sample. Interpreted using the paper, the time point label stands for: sample from a COVID-19-recovered individual after infection. The sequences come from CD4+ T cells from peripheral blood, collected after recovery from COVID-19. The receptors derive from a human donor who had COVID-19.

The chain uses TRBV2 and TRBJ2-3; 7 bases align to TRBD1. Germline CDR1 and CDR2: SNHLY and FYNNEI. V trimming: 3 bases; J trimming: 2 bases; junction bases outside the gene matches: 2. CDR3 size: 14 residues. The CDR3 DNA reads as TGTGCCAGCAGTGAGGGACAGCTCACAGATACGCAGTATTTT. It encodes CASSEGQLTDTQYF.

This rearrangement joins TRBV6-5 to TRBJ1-2; D is uncertain. Per germline, CDR1 MNHEY and CDR2 SVGAGI. V lost 8 bases to trimming and J lost 5 bases, with 15 bases between them. CDR3 length: 13 residues. CDR3 protein: CASSGRQEYGYTF. CDR3 DNA sequence: TGTGCCAGCTCCGGGAGGCAGGAGTATGGCTACACCTTC.

The J gene is TRBJ2-6, the V gene TRBV5-5; D gene unclear. CDR1 SGHKS and CDR2 YYEKEE come from the germline V gene (reference sequence). The CDR3 covers 15 residues. Trimming cost V 0 bases and J 2 bases, with 6 bases left between them. CDR3 in amino acids: CASSLAPAGANVLTF. CDR3 nucleotides: TGTGCCAGCAGCTTGGCCCCAGCTGGGGCCAACGTCCTGACTTTC.

This clone showed up just a few times. This chain uses TRBV28 with TRBJ2-7, with 10 bases fitting TRBD1. The trim removed 8 bases at V and 5 bases at J, leaving 3 bases unmatched. The length of the CDR3 is 12 residues. CDR1 is MDHEN and CDR2 is SYDVKM in the germline V gene. CDR3 DNA sequence: TGTGCCAGCGGGACAGGGGTCCACGAGCAGTACTTC. Its protein is CASGTGVHEQYF.

This clone was counted at least ten times. The chain links TRBV20-1 to TRBJ1-2; D remains unclear. V was cut by 3 bases and J by 7 bases, with 12 bases left in between. Germline lookup yields CDR1 DFQATT and CDR2 SNEGSKA (reference sequence). The CDR3 consists of 12 residues. The CDR3 here is CSASGRAGGYTF. The CDR3 bases are TGCAGTGCTAGTGGGAGGGCAGGTGGCTACACCTTC.

The rearrangement uses TRBV7-2 and TRBJ1-2; TRBD1 is a possible D gene (6 bases). Germline V gives CDR1 SGHTA, CDR2 FQGNSA. V was cut by 0 bases and J by 7 bases, with 12 bases left in between. The CDR3 is 14 amino acids. CDR3 residues: CASSLAGAGFGYTF. The CDR3 nucleotides read TGTGCCAGCAGCTTAGCGGGGGCAGGGTTTGGCTACACCTTC.

This clone was observed a single time. Other DNA sequences from this sample encode an identical CDR3 as well. The J gene is TRBJ2-5, the V gene TRBV18; the D is unclear. CDR3 size: 11 residues. V was trimmed by 3 bases and J by 2 bases, leaving 1 base between them. Per germline, CDR1 KGHSH and CDR2 LQKENI. CDR3 bases: TGTGCCAGCTCACCGCAAGAGACCCAGTACTTC. As protein: CASSPQETQYF.

The V call is TRBV6-1, the J call TRBJ2-3; possible D gene TRBD1, 6 bases. The CDR3 extends over 13 amino acids. Germline V gene data show CDR1 as MNHNS and CDR2 as SASEGT. V was shortened by 1 base and J by 4 bases, with 6 bases between the two germline ends. The CDR3 DNA is TGTGCCAGCAGTGAAGACAGGGCAGATACGCAGTATTTT. Translated: CASSEDRADTQYF.

The rearrangement links TRBV13 to TRBJ2-2; D could derive from TRBD1 or TRBD2 (5 bases each). Germline-derived CDR1 and CDR2 are PRHDT and FYEKMQ (reference sequence). The CDR3 totals 15 residues. Trimming cost V 3 bases and J 4 bases, with 12 bases left between them. As DNA, the CDR3 is TGTGCCAGCAGCTTGACGGGACCGTTCACCGGGGAGCTGTTTTTT. This gives the protein CASSLTGPFTGELFF.

J is TRBJ1-1 and V is TRBV11-2; possible D gene TRBD1, 6 bases. V lost 5 bases and J lost 1, with 11 bases in between. This CDR3 is built from 14 residues. Germline loops: CDR1 SGHAT, CDR2 FQNNGV. In DNA, the CDR3 is TGTGCCAGCAGCCCACCGGACAGGAACACTGAAGCTTTCTTT. Encoded protein: CASSPPDRNTEAFF.

This chain links TRBV5-5 with TRBJ2-2; D gene uncertain. Deletions cut 5 bases from V and 7 bases from J, with 24 bases between. This CDR3 region has 17 residues. Germline CDR1 and CDR2: SGHKS and YYEKEE (reference sequence). This chain's CDR3 is CASSPGPPSGPVGELFF. CDR3 bases: TGTGCCAGCAGTCCCGGGCCCCCCTCTGGCCCCGTCGGGGAGCTGTTTTTT.

This chain uses TRBV10-1 with TRBJ2-2; either TRBD1 or TRBD2 may fit D (6 bases each). The CDR3 length is 17 residues. CDR1 and CDR2 from the germline V gene are WNHNN and SYGVQD (reference sequence). Trimming removed 2 bases from V and 4 bases from J, with 17 bases in between. CDR3 loop: CASSEPQGGLTTGELFF. CDR3 in DNA: TGCGCCAGCAGTGAGCCCCAAGGGGGACTTACCACCGGGGAGCTGTTTTTT.

This clone was seen a handful of times. This chain connects TRBV10-3 to TRBJ1-3; weak D call: TRBD1 (5 bases). Trimming pared 8 bases from V and 1 base from J, leaving 9 bases between. Germline V gene sequence: CDR1 ENHRY, CDR2 SYGVKD. The CDR3 runs 13 residues. This CDR3 is CAIRQLSGNTIYF. In DNA, the CDR3 is TGTGCCATCCGACAGCTTTCTGGAAACACCATATATTTT.

V is TRBV4-2 and J is TRBJ2-7; TRBD2 is a possible D gene (5 bases). This CDR3 has 13 residues. CDR1 is LGHNA and CDR2 is YNFKEQ in the germline V gene. V was trimmed by 0 bases and J by 9 bases, leaving 12 bases between them. In DNA form, the CDR3 reads TGTGCCAGCAGCCAAGAAGGTCGGACTGTGCAGTACTTC. Translation gives CASSQEGRTVQYF.

The gene calls are TRBV19 and TRBJ2-3, with 10 bases fitting TRBD2. Looked up from germline, CDR1 is LNHDA and CDR2 is SQIVND (reference sequence). Trimming took 4 bases from V and 7 from J; bases not matched to a gene: 20. The CDR3 is 19 amino acids. CDR3 sequence: CASSTQGPRGAGGQNTQYF. As DNA, the CDR3 is TGTGCCAGTAGTACCCAGGGGCCCCGCGGAGCGGGGGGGCAAAATACGCAGTATTTT. The whole variable domain, filled in from reference TRBV19 and TRBJ2-3, reads DGGITQSPKYLFRKEGQNVTLSCEQNLNHDAMYWYRQDPGQGLRLIYYSQIVNDFQKGDIAEGYSVSREKKESFPLTVTSAQKNPTAFYLCASSTQGPRGAGGQNTQYFGPGTRLTVL.

The chain uses TRBV7-2 and TRBJ2-3, with 11 nucleotides matching TRBD2. The CDR3 has 16 amino acids. From germline, CDR1 is SGHTA and CDR2 FQGNSA. V lost 5 bases to trimming and J lost 8 bases; unmatched junction nucleotides: 12. CDR3 loop: CASSERGLADGVTQYF. In DNA, the CDR3 is TGTGCCAGCAGCGAACGGGGACTAGCGGACGGGGTTACGCAGTATTTT.

This chain links TRBV5-1 with TRBJ1-1; no definite D call. Germline V gene data show CDR1 as SGHRS and CDR2 as YFSETQ. Trimming stripped 7 bases from V and 4 bases from J, with 8 bases between. The CDR3 is 11 amino acids. The CDR3 here is CASSPGTEAFF. The DNA of the CDR3 is TGCGCCAGCTCCCCGGGCACTGAAGCTTTCTTT.

The chain couples TRBV7-2 to TRBJ2-2; tentative D call: TRBD1 (5 bases). Germline V gene data show CDR1 as SGHTA and CDR2 as FQGNSA. V was pared by 3 bases and J by 6 bases, with 8 bases between. The CDR3 has 13 residues. The CDR3 here is CASSFQGPGELFF. In DNA form, the CDR3 reads TGTGCCAGCAGCTTTCAGGGCCCCGGGGAGCTGTTTTTT.

As for this clone: A read error may account for a junction end that differs from germline. This chain connects TRBV6-5 to TRBJ1-1, with TRBD1 identical over 7 bases. The CDR3 runs to 13 residues. In germline, CDR1 is MNHEY, CDR2 SVGAGI. The CDR3 region has the DNA TGTGCCAGCAGCCCGACAGGGAGAACCGCGATACCCTTT. Translation gives CASSPTGRTAIPF.

The V and J genes are TRBV9 and TRBJ2-3; D remains ambiguous. This CDR3 has 16 amino acids. Trimming took off 0 bases at V and 2 bases at J, with 13 bases between the two ends. CDR1 SGDLS and CDR2 YYNGEE come from the germline V gene. This CDR3 is CASSVGGSSITDTQYF. CDR3 coding DNA: TGTGCCAGCAGCGTAGGGGGTTCGAGTATCACAGATACGCAGTATTTT.

This clone was counted a single time. The chain carries TRBV23-1 and TRBJ1-2; D remains unclear. Being an ORF, TRBV23-1 has a function that is uncertain. V was clipped by 6 bases and J by 3 bases, with 14 bases between them. The CDR3 totals 14 residues. CDR3: CASSSWGNHYGYTF. The CDR3 nucleotides read TGCGCCAGCAGCTCTTGGGGAAATCACTATGGCTACACCTTC.

This clone was observed a few times. V usage is TRBV9 and J usage is TRBJ2-3; the D is unclear. CDR1 is SGDLS and CDR2 is YYNGEE in the germline V gene. The V and J ends lost 0 bases and 0 bases respectively, with 8 bases between them. This CDR3 comprises 15 residues. The CDR3 bases are TGTGCCAGCAGCGTAGGTGTTGTTAGCACAGATACGCAGTATTTT. It specifies CASSVGVVSTDTQYF.

The V and J genes are TRBV15 and TRBJ2-6; a weak D match, TRBD2 (5 bases). The CDR3 covers 16 residues. The germline CDR1 and CDR2 sequences are LNHNV and YYDKDF (reference sequence). Trimming left V 9 bases short and J 0 bases short, with 15 bases between. This chain's CDR3 is CATKEAGNSGANVLTF. CDR3 DNA: TGTGCCACGAAGGAGGCGGGTAACTCTGGGGCCAACGTCCTGACTTTC. Using reference TRBV15 and TRBJ2-6 for the parts outside the CDR3, the full variable domain is DAMVIQNPRYQVTQFGKPVTLSCSQTLNHNVMYWYQQKSSQAPKLLFHYYDKDFNNEADTPDNFQSRRPNTSFCFLDIRSPGLGDTAMYLCATKEAGNSGANVLTFGAGSRLTVL.

The chain couples TRBV12-3 or TRBV12-4 to TRBJ1-1; no reliable D call. The CDR3 has 12 amino acids. Between the trimmed V and J ends, which lost 3 bases and 5 bases, there was a span of 7 bases. The CDR3 DNA reads TGTGCCAGCAGTTTGAGTTTGACTGAAGCTTTCTTT. This translates into CASSLSLTEAFF.

V is TRBV3-1 (or the pseudogene TRBV3-2) and J is TRBJ2-5, with 7 bases that match TRBD2. This CDR3 is built from 14 residues. Germline CDR1 reads LGHDT; CDR2 reads YNNKEL (reference sequence). With V trimmed by 4 bases and J by 0 bases, 2 bases remained unmatched. CDR3 protein: CASSLGGYQETQYF. For the CDR3, the DNA is TGTGCCAGCAGCCTCGGGGGGTACCAAGAGACCCAGTACTTC.

The V call is TRBV5-6, the J call TRBJ2-5; 10 bases line up with TRBD1. This CDR3 has 16 amino acids. Trimming at V came to 5 bases and at J to 4 bases, leaving 11 bases not matched to a gene. Germline assignment: CDR1 SGHDT and CDR2 YYEEEE. The CDR3 sequence: CASSPIRDRGGETQYF. The CDR3 DNA follows: TGTGCCAGCAGTCCCATCCGGGACAGGGGAGGAGAGACCCAGTACTTC. Full variable domain (outside the CDR3, taken from reference TRBV5-6 and TRBJ2-5): DAGVTQSPTHLIKTRGQQVTLRCSPKSGHDTVSWYQQALGQGPQFIFQYYEEEERQRGNFPDRFSGHQFPNYSSELNVNALLLGDSALYLCASSPIRDRGGETQYFGPGTRLLVL.

The chain carries TRBV18 and TRBJ2-5; 13 bases match TRBD2. This CDR3 comprises 18 residues. Germline CDR1 is KGHSH and CDR2 is LQKENI. V trimming: 5 bases; J trimming: 1 base; junction bases outside the gene matches: 10. The CDR3 is CASSVGTSGDWIQETQYF. The CDR3 region has the DNA TGTGCCAGCTCAGTTGGGACTAGCGGGGACTGGATCCAAGAGACCCAGTACTTC.

CDR3 sequence reads: CASSQRGAGYEQYF. The CDR3, as DNA: TGTGCCAGCAGCCAGCGGGGGGCGGGCTACGAGCAGTACTTC. The J gene is TRBJ2-7, the V gene TRBV3-1 (or the pseudogene TRBV3-2); the match to TRBD2 covers 8 bases. Germline V gives CDR1 LGHDT, CDR2 YNNKEL (reference sequence). CDR3 size: 14 residues. After removal of 3 bases from V and 3 bases from J, the junction contained 4 bases not matched to a gene.

The V gene is TRBV19, the J gene TRBJ2-3; 9 nucleotides agree with TRBD1. Germline-derived CDR1 and CDR2 are LNHDA and SQIVND (reference sequence). V trimming: 7 bases; J trimming: 11 bases; junction bases outside the gene matches: 10. This CDR3 is built from 13 residues. The CDR3 loop reads CASTRAPGQGQYF. In DNA, the CDR3 is TGTGCCAGTACCCGCGCCCCGGGACAGGGGCAGTATTTT.

The chain couples TRBV2 to TRBJ2-7; D unclear. This CDR3 contains 14 residues. Trimming removed 6 bases from V and 3 bases from J, with 15 bases in between. The V gene's germline CDR1 is SNHLY and CDR2 FYNNEI. The CDR3 loop is CASSVRPVRYEQYF. The CDR3 nucleotides are TGTGCCAGCAGCGTTCGACCGGTACGCTACGAGCAGTACTTC. Full variable domain (rest looked up from reference TRBV2 and TRBJ2-7): EPEVTQTPSHQVTQMGQEVILRCVPISNHLYFYWYRQILGQKVEFLVSFYNNEISEKSEIFDDQFSVERPDGSNFTLKIRSTKLEDSAMYFCASSVRPVRYEQYFGPGTRLTVT.

This clone was picked up one time. The rearrangement links TRBV4-2 to TRBJ1-5, with D possibly being TRBD1 (5 bases). This CDR3 comprises 15 residues. Trimming stripped 0 bases from V and 5 bases from J, with 11 bases between. CDR1 and CDR2 from the germline V gene are LGHNA and YNFKEQ. CDR3 in amino acids: CASSQDLREDQPQHF. In DNA, the CDR3 is TGTGCCAGCAGCCAAGATCTCAGGGAGGATCAGCCCCAGCATTTT.